These T cell receptor beta chains were read from a single sample in a study of T cell responses to AZD1222 COVID-19 vaccine. The table came from immunoSEQ multiplex PCR; TCRdb's copy has only in-frame clones and leaves some out. The repertoire holds about 130,000 clones, with about nine tenths as singletons. The sequenced sample was peripheral blood, obtained 28 days after the second AZD1222 dose. All receptors come from an adult who received the AZD1222 COVID-19 vaccine. Both conserved end residues are part of each CDR3. Fields, in order: clone size, J gene, V gene, CDR3 protein. Clone size is given for some rows only: seen once, a few or many times, or a class if the clone is expanded.

-	TRBJ1-2	TRBV30	CAWGFYGRYYGYTF
-	TRBJ2-7	TRBV12-3/TRBV12-4	CASSLARGYEQYF
-	TRBJ1-1	TRBV5-4	CASSTDRGNLPNTEAFF
-	TRBJ2-7	TRBV24-1	CATSESGTGGFYEQYF
once	TRBJ2-3	TRBV5-5	CASSPGVSTDTQYF
-	TRBJ1-1	TRBV2	CASSTDRGVAAQAFF
once	TRBJ1-4	TRBV27	CASSLNRGLVATNEKLFF
-	TRBJ1-2	TRBV27	CASSSIQGRGVLGYTF
-	TRBJ2-2	TRBV27	CASRGQGGTGELFF
-	TRBJ2-3	TRBV7-2	CASSLSLLGRRDTQYF
-	TRBJ2-2	TRBV9	CASSLRGGELFF
-	TRBJ2-1	TRBV7-3	CASSLTGTANNEQFF
-	TRBJ2-7	TRBV7-9	CASSLGQGRYF
once	TRBJ2-2	TRBV9	CASSGPNTGELFF
-	TRBJ2-3	TRBV20-1	CSASRDGRVTDTQYF
-	TRBJ1-3	TRBV6-6	CASSQGGGNTIYF
-	TRBJ1-2	TRBV10-3	CAIAGHTNYGYTF
-	TRBJ1-2	TRBV18	CASSLFLRAESGGYTF
-	TRBJ2-2	TRBV4-2	CASSQDIGSNTGELFF
-	TRBJ1-5	TRBV9	CASSVEGGGQPQHF
-	TRBJ2-1	TRBV5-3	CARSPPPNRVAYNEQFF
-	TRBJ1-5	TRBV7-9	CASSLQGDQPQHF
-	TRBJ2-2	TRBV11-2	CASIPGGPHTGELFF
few	TRBJ2-7	TRBV28	CASSPGTRPREKEQYF
-	TRBJ1-2	TRBV9	CASSVDQDYGYTF
-	TRBJ1-1	TRBV2	CASSLGLGTEAFF
once	TRBJ2-7	TRBV5-4	CASSLVQGTPYEQYF
-	TRBJ2-2	TRBV5-1	CASSFEPGLNTGELFF
-	TRBJ2-3	TRBV10-3	CAISTGADTQYF
-	TRBJ1-5	TRBV20-1	CSASPSSNQPQHF
once	TRBJ1-5	TRBV9	CASSGEPHNQPQHF
-	TRBJ1-5	TRBV19	CASSIYSRGGRGNQPQHF
once	TRBJ2-1	TRBV28	CASSPDSYSYNEQFF
-	TRBJ2-5	TRBV7-8	CASSWGTSAEETQYF
-	TRBJ1-1	TRBV20-1	CSARQATEAFF
-	TRBJ2-7	TRBV7-9	CASSPRTGQGGLEQYF